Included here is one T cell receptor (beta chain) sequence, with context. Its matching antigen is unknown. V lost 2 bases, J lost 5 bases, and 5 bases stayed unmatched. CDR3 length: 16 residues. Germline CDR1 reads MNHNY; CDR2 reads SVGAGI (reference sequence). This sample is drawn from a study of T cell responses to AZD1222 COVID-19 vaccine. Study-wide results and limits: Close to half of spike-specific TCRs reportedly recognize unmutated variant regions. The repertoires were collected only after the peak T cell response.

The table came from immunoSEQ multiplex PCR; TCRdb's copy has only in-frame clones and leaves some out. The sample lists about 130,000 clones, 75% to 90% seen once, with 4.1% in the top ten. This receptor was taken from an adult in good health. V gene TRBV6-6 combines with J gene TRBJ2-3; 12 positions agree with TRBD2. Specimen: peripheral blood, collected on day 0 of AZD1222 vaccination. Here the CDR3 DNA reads TGTGCCAGCAGTTACCCTAGCGGGGGGGTGGAAGATACGCAGTATTTT. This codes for CASSYPSGGVEDTQYF.